The 30 T cell receptor beta chains below were found in one sample sequenced in a study of blood T cell repertoires in COVID-19. Libraries were prepared by immunoSEQ multiplex PCR; TCRdb keeps only in-frame clonotypes and omits some of them. The table shows fewer than 250,000 clones, with 84% occurring only once. Sequencing was carried out using PBMCs or T cells enriched from blood (not recorded which). The receptor set was obtained from a woman aged 25 to 45 who had been exposed to COVID-19.

The genes are TRBV7-9 and TRBJ1-2; maybe TRBD1 (5 bases). The length of the CDR3 is 16 residues. Deletions cut 1 base from V and 4 bases from J, with 16 bases between. Germline CDR1 and CDR2: SEHNR and FQNEAQ (reference sequence). The CDR3 loop reads CASSLVGGDGVYGYTF. The CDR3 nucleotides read TGTGCCAGCAGCTTAGTCGGAGGGGATGGGGTCTATGGCTACACCTTC.

The chain combines TRBV30 with TRBJ2-1; D is unresolved. CDR1 and CDR2 (germline): GTSNPN, SVGIG (reference sequence). The CDR3 spans 11 residues. The V gene lost 2 bases and the J gene lost 8 bases, with 7 bases spanning the gap. The CDR3 DNA sequence: TGTGCCTGGAGTAGCCGAGATGAGCAGTTCTTC. Encoded protein: CAWSSRDEQFF. The entire variable domain, with the rest obtained from reference TRBV30 and TRBJ2-1, is as follows: SQTIHQWPATLVQPVGSPLSLECTVEGTSNPNLYWYRQAAGRGLQLLFYSVGIGQISSEVPQNLSASRPQDRQFILSSKKLLLSDSGFYLCAWSSRDEQFFGPGTRLTVL.

This chain links TRBV7-9 with TRBJ2-2; D gene uncertain. There are 12 residues in the CDR3. Trimming pared 5 bases from V and 8 bases from J, leaving 9 bases between. Germline V gives CDR1 SEHNR, CDR2 FQNEAQ (reference sequence). CDR3 sequence reads: CASSLSPGELFF. CDR3 coding DNA: TGTGCCAGCAGCCTAAGCCCTGGGGAGCTGTTTTTT.

The CDR3 DNA follows: TGTGCCAGCAAAGAGGTCCACGAGCAGTACTTC. This translates into CASKEVHEQYF. The chain recombines TRBV2 with TRBJ2-7; D remains ambiguous. V lost 7 bases, J lost 5 bases, and 9 bases lay in between. The CDR3 spans 11 residues. The germline V gene encodes CDR1 SNHLY and CDR2 FYNNEI.

V and J are TRBV13 and TRBJ1-6, with D perhaps TRBD1 (5 bases). CDR1 and CDR2 from the germline V gene are PRHDT and FYEKMQ (reference sequence). The germline V and J ends were trimmed by 6 bases and 5 bases, with 14 bases remaining between them. The CDR3 runs 15 residues. DNA for the CDR3: TGTGCCAGCAGAGGAAGGGGTTTCAATAATTCACCCCTCCACTTT. This gives the protein CASRGRGFNNSPLHF.

The chain recombines TRBV3-1 (or the pseudogene TRBV3-2) with TRBJ2-1, with 11 bases fitting TRBD2. CDR3 length: 17 residues. With 2 bases clipped from V and 6 bases from J, the junction kept 9 bases outside the gene matches. The germline gives CDR1 LGHDT, CDR2 YNNKEL (reference sequence). The CDR3 spells CASSQKGIAGGFNEQFF. CDR3 DNA: TGTGCCAGCAGCCAAAAGGGGATAGCGGGGGGGTTCAATGAGCAGTTCTTC.

V gene TRBV4-1 combines with J gene TRBJ1-1; no clear D. V lost 6 bases and J 1 base, leaving 9 bases between the germline ends. This CDR3 is 13 amino acids long. Germline-derived CDR1 and CDR2 are MGHRA and YSYEKL. CDR3 DNA: TGCGCCAGCAGACTAGGACCGAACACTGAAGCTTTCTTT. This translates into CASRLGPNTEAFF.

V is TRBV9 and J is TRBJ1-2; D is uncertain. The V gene's germline CDR1 is SGDLS and CDR2 YYNGEE. The CDR3 has 14 residues. The germline V and J ends were trimmed by 0 bases and 1 base, with 7 bases remaining between them. The CDR3 here is CASSVDSVNYGYTF. The DNA for the CDR3 is TGTGCCAGCAGCGTAGATTCAGTTAACTATGGCTACACCTTC.

The chain links TRBV19 to TRBJ1-1; 8 bases are shared with TRBD1. The CDR3 is made up of 15 amino acids. Germline CDR1 and CDR2: LNHDA and SQIVND (reference sequence). The junction had 10 bases not matched to a gene; V was cut back by 7 bases and J by 3 bases. The CDR3 here is CASKGRGRVDTEAFF. The CDR3 DNA sequence: TGTGCCAGTAAGGGCAGGGGGCGAGTGGACACTGAAGCTTTCTTT.

The chain recombines TRBV18 with TRBJ2-2; no definite D call. The V gene's germline CDR1 is KGHSH and CDR2 LQKENI. This CDR3 has 15 amino acids. The ends were cut back, 3 bases at V and 1 base at J, with 9 bases in the middle. In DNA, the CDR3 is TGTGCCAGCTCACCTACGGGTCAGAACACCGGGGAGCTGTTTTTT. It encodes CASSPTGQNTGELFF.

The rearrangement links TRBV29-1 to TRBJ2-3; the D gene could be TRBD1 or TRBD2 (5 bases each). This CDR3 spans 13 amino acids. Trimming removed 7 bases from V and 6 bases from J, with 17 bases in between. Germline lookup yields CDR1 SQVTM and CDR2 ANQGSEA. CDR3 DNA: TGCAGCGCGGGGCTGGCGGCCGGGGATACGCAGTATTTT. Protein product: CSAGLAAGDTQYF.

This chain links TRBV7-2 with TRBJ2-5; D is possibly TRBD2 (5 bases). The germline gives CDR1 SGHTA, CDR2 FQGNSA. This CDR3 has 13 amino acids. Trimming stripped 8 bases from V and 2 bases from J, with 12 bases between. CDR3 sequence: CASRGIVQETQYF. In nucleotides, the CDR3 is TGTGCCAGCCGGGGTATAGTGCAAGAGACCCAGTACTTC.

The chain joins TRBV18 to TRBJ1-5, with D perhaps TRBD1 (6 bases). V was trimmed by 5 bases and J by 7 bases, leaving 15 bases between them. Germline CDR1 KGHSH, CDR2 LQKENI. This CDR3 comprises 14 residues. The CDR3 sequence is CASSAGGAEQPQHF. The CDR3 DNA is TGTGCCAGCTCAGCCGGGGGGGCGGAACAGCCCCAGCATTTT.

This rearrangement joins TRBV4-3 to TRBJ2-7; 7 bases line up with TRBD1. Trimming removed 0 bases from V and 7 bases from J; junction bases left unmatched: 9. This CDR3 region has 15 residues. From germline, CDR1 is LGHNA and CDR2 YSLEER. CDR3 bases: TGCGCCAGCAGCCAAGATCGGGACAGACTTACTGAGCAGTACTTC. It specifies CASSQDRDRLTEQYF.

The chain uses TRBV6-5 and TRBJ1-2, with TRBD1 identical over 8 bases. The CDR3 length is 14 residues. V shed 6 bases, J shed 7 bases, and the junction held 10 bases outside the gene matches. The germline V gene encodes CDR1 MNHEY and CDR2 SVGAGI. This CDR3 is CASSPPGTGGGYTF. The CDR3 bases are TGTGCCAGCAGCCCCCCGGGAACAGGGGGTGGCTACACCTTC.

This chain links TRBV6-5 with TRBJ1-6; D not certain. Germline values: CDR1 MNHEY, CDR2 SVGAGI. This CDR3 is 12 amino acids long. V shed 2 bases and J shed 7 bases, with 3 bases lying between them. In DNA, the CDR3 is TGTGCCAGCAGTTACCAAAATTCACCCCTCCACTTT. As protein: CASSYQNSPLHF.

The rearrangement links TRBV5-1 to TRBJ1-1; D gene unclear. The CDR3 consists of 12 residues. With 6 bases removed from V and 3 bases from J, the gap between germline ends came to 9 bases. Germline CDR1 reads SGHRS; CDR2 reads YFSETQ. CDR3 in DNA: TGCGCCAGCAAAGCGGAGGACACTGAAGCTTTCTTT. Translating gives CASKAEDTEAFF.

This clone was found a few times. The chain uses TRBV9 and TRBJ2-7; the match to TRBD1 covers 9 bases. Germline V gives CDR1 SGDLS, CDR2 YYNGEE. This CDR3 region has 15 residues. The J segment lost 3 bases and the V segment lost 6 bases, leaving 10 bases of the junction unmatched. The DNA for the CDR3 is TGTGCCAGCACCCCGGGACAGGGTTGGGTCTACGAGCAGTACTTC. This encodes CASTPGQGWVYEQYF.

This clone was detected once. The V gene is TRBV6-2 or TRBV6-3, the J gene TRBJ2-7, with 7 nucleotides matching TRBD1. CDR1 and CDR2 (germline): MNHEY, SVGEGT. The V gene end was trimmed by 2 bases and the J gene end by 4 bases; junction bases not matched to a gene: 5. CDR3 size: 14 residues. CDR3 coding DNA: TGTGCCAGCAGTTACGAAGACAGGGAATACGAGCAGTACTTC. It is translated as CASSYEDREYEQYF.

The chain carries TRBV30 and TRBJ1-1; possible D gene TRBD1, 6 bases. This CDR3 is built from 11 residues. Germline V gene data show CDR1 as GTSNPN and CDR2 as SVGIG (reference sequence). V lost 1 base and J 11 bases, leaving 11 bases between the germline ends. In nucleotides, the CDR3 is TGTGCCTGGAGTGGGGCAGGGGATGCTTTCTTT. This gives the protein CAWSGAGDAFF.

The V and J genes are TRBV6-6 and TRBJ2-2, with a possible D match to TRBD2 (6 bases). The V gene lost 6 bases and the J gene lost 6 bases, with 11 bases spanning the gap. The CDR3 extends over 13 amino acids. Germline-derived CDR1 and CDR2 are MNHNY and SVGAGI (reference sequence). CDR3 region: CASSPGGPGELFF. The DNA for the CDR3 is TGTGCCAGCAGCCCCGGGGGTCCCGGGGAGCTGTTTTTT.

This sequence joins TRBV4-3 and TRBJ2-1; 8 bases agree with TRBD1. Per the germline V gene, CDR1 is LGHNA and CDR2 is YSLEER. The junction had 2 bases not matched to a gene; V was cut back by 0 bases and J by 4 bases. CDR3 length: 15 residues. The CDR3, as DNA: TGCGCCAGCAGCCAAGATGGGGACAGGTACAATGAGCAGTTCTTC. This sequence encodes CASSQDGDRYNEQFF.

The chain has TRBV7-6 and TRBJ2-3, with TRBD2 identical over 7 bases. The CDR3 sequence is 15 residues long. The germline V gene encodes CDR1 SGHVS and CDR2 FNYEAQ. V was pared by 5 bases and J by 0 bases, with 5 bases of the junction left unmatched. The CDR3 protein is CASSHTGGSTDTQYF. CDR3 DNA sequence: TGTGCCAGCAGCCACACGGGGGGAAGCACAGATACGCAGTATTTT.

The chain joins TRBV5-8 to TRBJ2-5, with D possibly being TRBD2 (5 bases). The CDR3 spans 14 residues. V lost 2 bases and J 4 bases, leaving 12 bases between the germline ends. The germline V gene has CDR1 SGHTS and CDR2 YDEGEE. As DNA, the CDR3 is TGTGCCAGCAGCTTAAGAGGGCAGCGAGAGACCCAGTACTTC. It yields the protein CASSLRGQRETQYF.

The sample holds many counts of this clone. This chain links TRBV5-1 with TRBJ2-7, with TRBD1 matching 9 bases. CDR1 and CDR2 from the germline V gene are SGHRS and YFSETQ. The CDR3 spans 16 residues. The trim removed 3 bases at V and 3 bases at J, leaving 10 bases unmatched. CDR3 region: CASSSTGGKPRYEQYF. CDR3 sequence (DNA): TGCGCCAGCAGCTCCACAGGGGGCAAACCACGCTACGAGCAGTACTTC. Based on the CDR3 plus reference TRBV5-1 and TRBJ2-7, the full variable domain is KAGVTQTPRYLIKTRGQQVTLSCSPISGHRSVSWYQQTPGQGLQFLFEYFSETQRNKGNFPGRFSGRQFSNSRSEMNVSTLELGDSALYLCASSSTGGKPRYEQYFGPGTRLTVT.

Only one count was recorded for this clone. The DNA for the CDR3 is TGTGCCTGGAGTGTACAGGTCAGCACCGAGCAGTACTTC. Encoded protein: CAWSVQVSTEQYF. The chain combines TRBV30 with TRBJ2-7, with a tentative D call TRBD1 (5 bases). The CDR3 sequence is 13 residues long. CDR1 is GTSNPN, CDR2 SVGIG, per germline (reference sequence). The V and J ends lost 0 bases and 6 bases respectively, with 12 bases between them.

This rearrangement joins TRBV30 to TRBJ1-2, with no clear D. Trimming removed 8 bases from V and 8 bases from J, with 18 bases in between. CDR3 length: 12 residues. Germline loops: CDR1 GTSNPN, CDR2 SVGIG (reference sequence). CDR3 region: CALINGVRGYTF. The CDR3 bases are TGTGCCCTGATAAACGGGGTACGGGGCTACACCTTC.

The gene calls are TRBV19 and TRBJ1-2; D remains unclear. CDR1 is LNHDA and CDR2 is SQIVND in the germline V gene (reference sequence). The CDR3 runs 18 residues. The ends were cut back, 1 base at V and 0 bases at J, with 18 bases in the middle. Here the CDR3 DNA reads TGTGCCAGTAGTATAGCCCCAGGAGGTGGAGGCCCTAACTATGGCTACACCTTC. This encodes CASSIAPGGGGPNYGYTF.

Comment on this clone: This CDR3 is also generated by other DNA sequences in the sample. The genes are TRBV7-2 and TRBJ2-3; 10 bases match TRBD2. Germline V gives CDR1 SGHTA, CDR2 FQGNSA. CDR3 length: 16 residues. V was clipped by 1 base and J by 1 base; unmatched bases: 2. The CDR3 DNA sequence: TGTGCCAGCAGCTTAGGGCTAGCGGGGGGCACAGATACGCAGTATTTT. Translating gives CASSLGLAGGTDTQYF.

The count of this clone is one. The CDR3 is CASSTRTGYGYTF. Here the CDR3 DNA reads TGTGCCAGCAGTACCCGGACAGGGTACGGCTACACCTTC. This chain joins TRBV27 and TRBJ1-2, with 8 bases fitting TRBD1. The CDR3 extends over 13 amino acids. The germline gives CDR1 MNHEY, CDR2 SMNVEV (reference sequence). V gave up 5 bases and J gave up 8 bases; unmatched junction bases: 7.